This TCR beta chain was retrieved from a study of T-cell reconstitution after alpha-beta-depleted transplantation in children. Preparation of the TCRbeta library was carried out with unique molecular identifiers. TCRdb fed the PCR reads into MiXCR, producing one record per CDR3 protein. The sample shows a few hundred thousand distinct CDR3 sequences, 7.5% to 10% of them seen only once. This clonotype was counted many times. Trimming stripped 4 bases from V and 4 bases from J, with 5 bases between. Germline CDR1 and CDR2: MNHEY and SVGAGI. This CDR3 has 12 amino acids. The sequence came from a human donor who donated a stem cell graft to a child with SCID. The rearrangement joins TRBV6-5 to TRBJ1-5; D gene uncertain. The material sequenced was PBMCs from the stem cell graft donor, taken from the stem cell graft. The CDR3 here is CASSSPNQPQHF. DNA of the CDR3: TGTGCCAGCAGTTCCCCGAATCAGCCCCAGCATTTT.